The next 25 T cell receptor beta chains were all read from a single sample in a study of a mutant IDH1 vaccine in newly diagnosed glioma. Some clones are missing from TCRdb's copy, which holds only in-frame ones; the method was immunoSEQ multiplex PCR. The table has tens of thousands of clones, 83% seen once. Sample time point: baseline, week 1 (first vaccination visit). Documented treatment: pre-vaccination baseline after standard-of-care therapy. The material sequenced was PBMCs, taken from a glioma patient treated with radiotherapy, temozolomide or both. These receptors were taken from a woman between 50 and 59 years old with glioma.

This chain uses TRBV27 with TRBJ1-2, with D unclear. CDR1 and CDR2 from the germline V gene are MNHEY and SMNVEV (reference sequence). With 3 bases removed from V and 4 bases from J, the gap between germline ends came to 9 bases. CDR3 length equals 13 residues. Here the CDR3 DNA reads TGTGCCAGCAGTTTTGAAGGCTCCTATGGCTACACCTTC. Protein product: CASSFEGSYGYTF.

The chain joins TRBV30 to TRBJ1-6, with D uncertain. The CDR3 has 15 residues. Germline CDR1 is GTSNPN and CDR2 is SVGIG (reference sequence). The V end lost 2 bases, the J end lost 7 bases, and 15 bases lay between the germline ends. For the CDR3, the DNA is TGTGCCTGGAGTACGGCCGGGAGAGTCAATTCACCCCTCCACTTT. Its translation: CAWSTAGRVNSPLHF.

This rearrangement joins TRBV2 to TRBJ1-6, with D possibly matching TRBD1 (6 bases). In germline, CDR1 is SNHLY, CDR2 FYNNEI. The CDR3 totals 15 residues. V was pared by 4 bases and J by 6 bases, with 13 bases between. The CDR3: CASSADRLFNSPLHF. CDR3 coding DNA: TGTGCCAGCAGTGCCGACAGGCTGTTTAATTCACCCCTCCACTTT.

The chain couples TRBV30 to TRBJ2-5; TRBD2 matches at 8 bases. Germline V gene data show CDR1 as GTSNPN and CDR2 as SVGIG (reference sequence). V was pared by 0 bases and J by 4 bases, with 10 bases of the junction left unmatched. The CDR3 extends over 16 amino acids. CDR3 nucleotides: TGTGCCTGGAGTGTACAAAGCGGGGGCGGACGAGAGACCCAGTACTTC. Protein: CAWSVQSGGGRETQYF.

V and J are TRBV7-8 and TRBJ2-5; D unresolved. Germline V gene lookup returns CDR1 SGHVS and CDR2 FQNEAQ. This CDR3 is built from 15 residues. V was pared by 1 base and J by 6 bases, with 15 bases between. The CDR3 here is CASSLVVPSVQTQYF. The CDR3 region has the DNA TGTGCCAGCAGCTTAGTGGTCCCCTCGGTACAGACCCAGTACTTC.

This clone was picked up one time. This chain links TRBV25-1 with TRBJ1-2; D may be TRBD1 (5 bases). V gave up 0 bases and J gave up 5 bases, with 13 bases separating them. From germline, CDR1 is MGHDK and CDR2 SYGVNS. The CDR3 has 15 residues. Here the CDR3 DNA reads TGTGCCAGCAGTGAATATGGCAGGGCCGATTATGGCTACACCTTC. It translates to CASSEYGRADYGYTF.

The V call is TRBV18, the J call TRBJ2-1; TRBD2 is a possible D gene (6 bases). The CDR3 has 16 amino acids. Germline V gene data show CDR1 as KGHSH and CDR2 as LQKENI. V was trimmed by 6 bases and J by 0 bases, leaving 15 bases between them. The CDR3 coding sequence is TGTGCCAGCTCCTCCGAGGAGGGCAACTCCTACAATGAGCAGTTCTTC. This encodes CASSSEEGNSYNEQFF.

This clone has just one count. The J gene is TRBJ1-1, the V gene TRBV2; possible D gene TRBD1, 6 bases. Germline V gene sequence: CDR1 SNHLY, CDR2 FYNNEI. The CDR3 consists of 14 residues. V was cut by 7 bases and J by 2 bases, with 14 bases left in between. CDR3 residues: CASTSQGSNTEAFF. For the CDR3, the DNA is TGTGCCAGCACCTCCCAGGGGAGTAACACTGAAGCTTTCTTT.

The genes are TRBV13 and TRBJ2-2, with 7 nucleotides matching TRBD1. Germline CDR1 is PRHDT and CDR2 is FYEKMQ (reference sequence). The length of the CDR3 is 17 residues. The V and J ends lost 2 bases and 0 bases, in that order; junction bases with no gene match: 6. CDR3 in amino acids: CASSLPGTDSNTGELFF. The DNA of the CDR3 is TGTGCCAGCAGCTTACCCGGGACAGATTCGAACACCGGGGAGCTGTTTTTT.

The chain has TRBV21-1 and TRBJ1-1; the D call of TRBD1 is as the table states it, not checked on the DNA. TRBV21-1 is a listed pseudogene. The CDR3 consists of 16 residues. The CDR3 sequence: CASSKRRDRVNTEAFF. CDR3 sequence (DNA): TGTGCCAGCAGCAAAAGGAGGGACAGAGTGAACACTGAAGCTTTCTTT.

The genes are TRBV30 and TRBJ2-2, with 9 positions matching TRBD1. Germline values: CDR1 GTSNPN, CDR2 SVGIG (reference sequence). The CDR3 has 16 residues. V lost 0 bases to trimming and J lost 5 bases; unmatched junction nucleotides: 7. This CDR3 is CAWSVLGQGRTGELFF. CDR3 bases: TGTGCCTGGAGTGTATTAGGACAGGGGAGGACCGGGGAGCTGTTTTTT.

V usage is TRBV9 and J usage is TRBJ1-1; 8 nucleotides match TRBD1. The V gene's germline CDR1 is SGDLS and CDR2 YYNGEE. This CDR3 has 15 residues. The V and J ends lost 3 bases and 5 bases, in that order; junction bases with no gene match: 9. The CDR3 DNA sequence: TGTGCCAGCAGCGGGGGGGCAGGGGGCAAGACTGAAGCTTTCTTT. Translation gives CASSGGAGGKTEAFF.

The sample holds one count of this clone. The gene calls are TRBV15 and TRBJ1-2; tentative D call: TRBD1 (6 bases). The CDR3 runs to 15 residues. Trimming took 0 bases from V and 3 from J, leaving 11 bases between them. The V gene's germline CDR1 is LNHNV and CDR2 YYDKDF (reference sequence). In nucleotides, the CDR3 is TGTGCCACCAGCAGAGATGAGGGGGGCCACTATGGCTACACCTTC. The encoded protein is CATSRDEGGHYGYTF.

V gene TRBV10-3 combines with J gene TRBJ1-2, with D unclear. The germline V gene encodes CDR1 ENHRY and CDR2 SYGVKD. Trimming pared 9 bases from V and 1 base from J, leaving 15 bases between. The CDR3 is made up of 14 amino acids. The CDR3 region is CAISPERLNYGYTF. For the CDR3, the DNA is TGTGCCATTAGTCCTGAGAGACTTAACTATGGCTACACCTTC.

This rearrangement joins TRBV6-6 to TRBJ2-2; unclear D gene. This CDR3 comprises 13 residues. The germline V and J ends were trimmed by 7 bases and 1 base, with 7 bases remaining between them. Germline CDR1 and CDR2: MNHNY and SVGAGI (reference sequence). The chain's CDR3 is CASITLNTGELFF. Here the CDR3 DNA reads TGTGCCAGCATCACCCTGAACACCGGGGAGCTGTTTTTT.

The CDR3 DNA is TGCGCCAGCAGCCAAGATCTTAGCTTCTCCTACGAGCAGTACTTC. This gives the protein CASSQDLSFSYEQYF. The chain couples TRBV4-1 to TRBJ2-7, with D unresolved. The V gene lost 0 bases and the J gene lost 0 bases, with 9 bases spanning the gap. Germline V CDR1 and CDR2: MGHRA, YSYEKL. CDR3 size: 15 residues.

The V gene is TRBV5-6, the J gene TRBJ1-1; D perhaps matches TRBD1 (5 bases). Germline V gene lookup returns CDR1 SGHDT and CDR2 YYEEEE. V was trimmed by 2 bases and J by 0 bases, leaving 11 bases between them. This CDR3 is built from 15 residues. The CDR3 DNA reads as TGTGCCAGCAGCTTTAGACAGAATATGAACACTGAAGCTTTCTTT. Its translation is CASSFRQNMNTEAFF.

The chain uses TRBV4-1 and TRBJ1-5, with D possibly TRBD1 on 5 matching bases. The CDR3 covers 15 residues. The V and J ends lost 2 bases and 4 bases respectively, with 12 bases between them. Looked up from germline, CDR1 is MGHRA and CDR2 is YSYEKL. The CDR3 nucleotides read TGCGCCAGCAGCCAAAGTTGGGGGGGGAATCAGCCCCAGCATTTT. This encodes CASSQSWGGNQPQHF.

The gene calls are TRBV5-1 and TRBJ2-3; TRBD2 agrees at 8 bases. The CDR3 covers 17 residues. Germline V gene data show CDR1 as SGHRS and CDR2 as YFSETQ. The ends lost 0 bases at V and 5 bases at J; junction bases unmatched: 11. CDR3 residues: CASSLVGGGRLGDTQYF. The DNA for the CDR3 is TGCGCCAGCAGCTTGGTTGGCGGGGGGCGATTAGGAGATACGCAGTATTTT.

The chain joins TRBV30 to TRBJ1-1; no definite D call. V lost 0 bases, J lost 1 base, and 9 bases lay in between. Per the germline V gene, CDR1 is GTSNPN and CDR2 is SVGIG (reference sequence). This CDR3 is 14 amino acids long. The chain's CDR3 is CAWSVRQANTEAFF. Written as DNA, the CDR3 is TGTGCCTGGAGTGTAAGGCAGGCGAACACTGAAGCTTTCTTT.

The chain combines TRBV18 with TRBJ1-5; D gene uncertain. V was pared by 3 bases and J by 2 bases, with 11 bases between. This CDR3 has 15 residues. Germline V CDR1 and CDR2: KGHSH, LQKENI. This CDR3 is CASSPPGSGNQPQHF. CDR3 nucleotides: TGTGCCAGCTCACCTCCGGGGTCGGGCAATCAGCCCCAGCATTTT.

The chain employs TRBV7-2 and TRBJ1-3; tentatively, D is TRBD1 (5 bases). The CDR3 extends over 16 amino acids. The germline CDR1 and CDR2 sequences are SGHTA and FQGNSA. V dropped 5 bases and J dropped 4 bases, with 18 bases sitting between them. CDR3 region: CASSQETALSGNTIYF. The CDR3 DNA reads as TGTGCCAGCAGCCAGGAGACAGCGCTGTCGGGAAACACCATATATTTT.

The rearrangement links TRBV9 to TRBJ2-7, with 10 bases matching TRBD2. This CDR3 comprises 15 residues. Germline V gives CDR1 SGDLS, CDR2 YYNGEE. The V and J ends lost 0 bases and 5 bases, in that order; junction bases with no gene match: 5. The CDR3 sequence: CASSVAAGGPHEQYF. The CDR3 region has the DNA TGTGCCAGCAGCGTAGCAGCGGGGGGGCCCCACGAGCAGTACTTC.

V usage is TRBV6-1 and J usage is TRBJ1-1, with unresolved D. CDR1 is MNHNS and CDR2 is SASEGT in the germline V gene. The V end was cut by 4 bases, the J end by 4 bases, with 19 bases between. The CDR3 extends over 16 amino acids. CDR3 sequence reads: CASSASGGNLFTEAFF. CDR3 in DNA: TGTGCCAGCAGTGCGTCGGGCGGAAATTTGTTCACTGAAGCTTTCTTT.

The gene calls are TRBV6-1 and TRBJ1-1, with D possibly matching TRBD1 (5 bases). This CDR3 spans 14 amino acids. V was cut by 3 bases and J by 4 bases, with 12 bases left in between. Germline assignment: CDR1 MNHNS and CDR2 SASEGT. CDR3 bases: TGTGCCAGCAGTGAGCAGGGTTTGGGCACTGAAGCTTTCTTT. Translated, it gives CASSEQGLGTEAFF.